The rows below give T cell receptor beta chains drawn from one sample of a study of blood T cell repertoires in COVID-19. The assay was immunoSEQ multiplex PCR, and TCRdb's table has in-frame clones only and misses some. The data show under 200,000 clones, with 85% to 90% seen just once and about 7% held by the top ten. The sample consisted of peripheral blood. Receptors were obtained from a man aged 45-65 years with active or convalescent COVID-19. Each CDR3 is given without its conserved first and last residue. Some rows have no size entry. The others give once, few or many, or a class for an expanded clone.

abundance: once
v_gene: TRBV5-1
j_gene: TRBJ2-6
CDR3aa: ASSLIGSGANVLT

abundance: NA
v_gene: TRBV29-1
j_gene: TRBJ2-1
CDR3aa: SVGTTPYNEQF

abundance: NA
v_gene: TRBV5-1
j_gene: TRBJ2-6
CDR3aa: ASNYLGPGTGDSGANVLT

abundance: NA
v_gene: TRBV7-9
j_gene: TRBJ2-2
CDR3aa: ASSPPSGMNTGELF

abundance: NA
v_gene: TRBV6-5
j_gene: TRBJ2-5
CDR3aa: ASNPAGRETQY

abundance: NA
v_gene: TRBV7-8
j_gene: TRBJ2-7
CDR3aa: ASRQLAGGIYEQY

abundance: NA
v_gene: TRBV15
j_gene: TRBJ2-7
CDR3aa: ATSRDRDRVSEQY

abundance: NA
v_gene: TRBV5-6
j_gene: TRBJ2-3
CDR3aa: ASSLGLAGGLPSTDTQY

abundance: NA
v_gene: TRBV5-4
j_gene: TRBJ2-5
CDR3aa: ASSLGGRGRSQETQY

abundance: NA
v_gene: TRBV2
j_gene: TRBJ1-6
CDR3aa: ASKPSSYNSPLH

abundance: NA
v_gene: TRBV5-6
j_gene: TRBJ1-3
CDR3aa: ASSTILRDGNTIY

abundance: NA
v_gene: TRBV4-3
j_gene: TRBJ2-7
CDR3aa: ASSLGLAYEQY

abundance: few
v_gene: TRBV5-1
j_gene: TRBJ1-1
CDR3aa: ASTLRQGATNTEAF

abundance: once
v_gene: TRBV11-2
j_gene: TRBJ2-1
CDR3aa: ARNETRRGGYKHNEQF

abundance: NA
v_gene: TRBV5-1
j_gene: TRBJ1-2
CDR3aa: ASSLGVIAGYGYT

abundance: once
v_gene: TRBV5-1
j_gene: TRBJ2-6
CDR3aa: ASSLAGHGANVLT

abundance: NA
v_gene: TRBV9
j_gene: TRBJ2-7
CDR3aa: ASSFRSGAYEQY

abundance: few
v_gene: TRBV7-2
j_gene: TRBJ2-3
CDR3aa: ASSLTGTSTDTQY

abundance: NA
v_gene: TRBV10-2
j_gene: TRBJ2-5
CDR3aa: ASARAGEFETQY

abundance: NA
v_gene: TRBV3-1/TRBV3-2
j_gene: TRBJ2-7
CDR3aa: ASSQDLLPGLGFYEQY

abundance: NA
v_gene: TRBV19
j_gene: TRBJ2-5
CDR3aa: ASSERPPKLAVGRETQY

abundance: NA
v_gene: TRBV20-1
j_gene: TRBJ2-7
CDR3aa: SASLDILGEQY

abundance: NA
v_gene: TRBV6-5
j_gene: TRBJ2-2
CDR3aa: ASTRGFTGELF

abundance: NA
v_gene: TRBV6-2/TRBV6-3
j_gene: TRBJ2-1
CDR3aa: ASSYLGSSYNEQF

abundance: NA
v_gene: TRBV12-3/TRBV12-4
j_gene: TRBJ2-7
CDR3aa: ASSFRGDEQY

abundance: NA
v_gene: TRBV15
j_gene: TRBJ1-4
CDR3aa: ATSRTRANEKLF

abundance: NA
v_gene: TRBV24-1
j_gene: TRBJ2-1
CDR3aa: ATSDRGEQF

abundance: NA
v_gene: TRBV2
j_gene: TRBJ1-1
CDR3aa: ASESDRVTTEAF

abundance: NA
v_gene: TRBV15
j_gene: TRBJ1-2
CDR3aa: ATSRRSWGRYGYT

abundance: few
v_gene: TRBV20-1
j_gene: TRBJ2-7
CDR3aa: SASSGGKGYEQY

abundance: NA
v_gene: TRBV29-1
j_gene: TRBJ2-3
CDR3aa: SVDPRGSDTQY

abundance: NA
v_gene: TRBV15
j_gene: TRBJ1-3
CDR3aa: ATSRDLFGNTIY

abundance: once
v_gene: TRBV24-1
j_gene: TRBJ2-2
CDR3aa: ATSDPTRRTGELF

abundance: NA
v_gene: TRBV6-5
j_gene: TRBJ2-7
CDR3aa: ASSRTSGGSYEQY

abundance: NA
v_gene: TRBV14
j_gene: TRBJ2-5
CDR3aa: ASSQDSARGATQY

abundance: NA
v_gene: TRBV12-3/TRBV12-4
j_gene: TRBJ2-1
CDR3aa: ASGTDSEQF

abundance: NA
v_gene: TRBV12-5
j_gene: TRBJ1-5
CDR3aa: ASGGGSQPQH

abundance: NA
v_gene: TRBV6-4
j_gene: TRBJ1-3
CDR3aa: ASQDRSGNTIY

abundance: NA
v_gene: TRBV7-9
j_gene: TRBJ1-1
CDR3aa: ASSFYGGTEAF

abundance: NA
v_gene: TRBV2
j_gene: TRBJ2-3
CDR3aa: ASSEDAGSTDTQY

abundance: NA
v_gene: TRBV5-6
j_gene: TRBJ2-1
CDR3aa: ASSLQQGYKRNEQF

abundance: NA
v_gene: TRBV19
j_gene: TRBJ1-1
CDR3aa: ASSIRDRRFDEAF

abundance: NA
v_gene: TRBV19
j_gene: TRBJ2-7
CDR3aa: ASRGTGSSYEQY

abundance: NA
v_gene: TRBV29-1
j_gene: TRBJ2-3
CDR3aa: SAYGGPSTDTQY

abundance: NA
v_gene: TRBV28
j_gene: TRBJ1-2
CDR3aa: ASRGGTDYGYT

abundance: NA
v_gene: TRBV9
j_gene: TRBJ2-2
CDR3aa: ASSVGSGAFFTGELF

abundance: NA
v_gene: TRBV19
j_gene: TRBJ2-3
CDR3aa: ASSTRDSHTDTQY

abundance: NA
v_gene: TRBV7-6
j_gene: TRBJ2-5
CDR3aa: ASNPGGMGTQY

abundance: NA
v_gene: TRBV5-3
j_gene: TRBJ1-2
CDR3aa: ARSLTGDYGYT

abundance: once
v_gene: TRBV5-4
j_gene: TRBJ1-1
CDR3aa: ASRAGTAGTEAF

abundance: NA
v_gene: TRBV7-3
j_gene: TRBJ2-1
CDR3aa: ASSSPGTRNNEQF

abundance: NA
v_gene: TRBV27
j_gene: TRBJ1-2
CDR3aa: ASSFSGGKLVYGYT

abundance: NA
v_gene: TRBV5-1
j_gene: TRBJ1-5
CDR3aa: ASSLGQGDGQPQH

abundance: NA
v_gene: TRBV4-1
j_gene: TRBJ2-3
CDR3aa: ASSHHGGTDTQY

abundance: NA
v_gene: TRBV27
j_gene: TRBJ2-2
CDR3aa: ASRSTGTGNSGELF